This T cell receptor (beta chain) comes out of a study of T cells after yellow fever vaccination. Whole-study results and caveats: The presence of abundant clonotypes contaminating from the bulk population was possible in FACS-sorted repertoires. Clonotypes found in both CD4 and CD8 compartments made up a small share. On day 0, almost all vaccine-responding clonotypes were undetectable in sorted memory subsets.

Production of TCR cDNA was by 5'RACE template switching, which also added a universal primer site and UMIs. Via MiXCR, TCRdb re-called the 5' RACE reads, giving one row per CDR3 protein. The sample shows about 26,000 distinct CDR3 sequences, 4% to 5% of them seen only once. V was trimmed by 4 bases and J by 0 bases, leaving 10 bases between them. This CDR3 has 15 amino acids. Germline assignment: CDR1 SGHTA and CDR2 FQGNSA. The sequence was collected from a man aged 18 to 29 who received the YFV17D yellow fever vaccine. The material sequenced was PBMCs, either bulk or a sorted T-cell subset (CD4+, CD8+, memory, or dextramer-sorted; not recorded which), taken on the day of the yellow fever booster vaccination. The gene calls are TRBV7-2 and TRBJ1-5; D is unclear. CDR3 sequence reads: CASSWYRVSNQPQHF. CDR3 in DNA: TGTGCCAGCAGCTGGTATCGCGTTAGCAATCAGCCCCAGCATTTT.